This T cell receptor beta chain derives from a study of cytomegalovirus exposure and HLA in healthy donors. Study-wide points: Earlier analysis looked at TCR beta V segments, and most were productive about 87% or about 30% of the time. In vitro work confirmed that a few CMV-associated chains recognize CMV antigens. Researchers reportedly found TCR beta sequences accurately predicted most subjects' HLA-A and HLA-B alleles. The authors judged a highly shared variant cluster likely a sequencing artifact.

The primer mix had 60 Vbeta and 13 Jbeta primers. Clones were read by immunoSEQ multiplex PCR, and TCRdb kept only the in-frame ones, dropping some. The sample has roughly 190,000 clones, approximately 84% seen once. A few counts support this clone. What it binds is unknown. The CDR3 runs 18 residues. Germline trimming cut 4 bases from V and 2 bases from J; bases unmatched to any gene: 8. Germline V gives CDR1 SNHLY, CDR2 FYNNEI. The receptor comes from a woman aged 45 to 65 in good health and CMV-seropositive. Sequencing was carried out using PBMCs. The rearrangement uses TRBV2 and TRBJ2-3; 14 nucleotides align to TRBD2. The CDR3 DNA reads as TGTGCCAGCAGTGGGACTAGCGGGGGGAACGAGGTCACAGATACGCAGTATTTT. Translation: CASSGTSGGNEVTDTQYF. The variable domain in full, completed from reference TRBV2 and TRBJ2-3, reads EPEVTQTPSHQVTQMGQEVILRCVPISNHLYFYWYRQILGQKVEFLVSFYNNEISEKSEIFDDQFSVERPDGSNFTLKIRSTKLEDSAMYFCASSGTSGGNEVTDTQYFGPGTRLTVL.